The text below deals with one T cell receptor beta chain. The data were obtained in a study of technical replicates of blood from several donors. The CDR3 runs to 17 residues. CDR1 is ENHRY and CDR2 is SYGVKD in the germline V gene. V gave up 2 bases and J gave up 2 bases; unmatched junction bases: 8. Repertoires were generated with immunoSEQ multiplex PCR, while TCRdb's copy carries only in-frame clones and drops some. The sample consists of tens of thousands of clones, roughly 96% of them appearing once. This receptor was obtained from a human donor in good health. This chain joins TRBV10-3 and TRBJ1-5; 8 nucleotides agree with TRBD1. The sample consisted of T cells isolated from PBMCs. The CDR3 is CAISEDPATGGNQPQHF. CDR3 nucleotides: TGTGCCATCAGTGAGGACCCGGCGACAGGGGGCAATCAGCCCCAGCATTTT.